This T cell receptor beta chain was retrieved from a study of blood T cell repertoires in COVID-19 (TCRdb year 2020). Regarding the research as a whole: The collaborator samples originated in the United States, Italy and Spain and spanned the acute and convalescent phases of COVID-19. The material from the prospective study consisted of cDNA or gDNA derived from T cells, B-cell-depleted T cells, or PBMCs. Subjects who had been exposed to COVID-19, were actively infected with it, or had recovered from it provided the deeply sampled blood TCRbeta repertoires that made up the dataset. The repertoires were released in a freely available public database intended as a resource for research on the immune response to SARS-CoV-2. The samples were drawn from two sources: the first 160 participants of the ongoing ImmuneRACE study, and over 1,000 subjects contributed by 6 global collaborators. Sample metadata almost always included a de-identified subject ID, COVID-19 status, age in years and sex. HLA class I and class II types, where available, came from metadata supplied by the sample provider rather than from assay-based typing. The research as a whole found: How much clinical and demographic metadata was included differed by source and by participant, and the metadata was provided uncurated.

Based on the germline V gene (reference sequence), the CDR1 and CDR2 sequences are SEHNR and FQNEAQ. The CDR3 spans 13 residues, from the cysteine through the phenylalanine. The read is trimmed to its CDR3 DNA, 39 bases read in frame from base 1. V sheds 4 bases and J sheds 6 bases, leaving 13 bases between their ends. The immunoSEQ Assay, a bias-controlled multiplex PCR, was used to amplify TCRbeta CDR3 regions from genomic DNA. On the study's bioinformatics: The number of nucleated cells in each sample was estimated by amplification of reference gene primers within the assay. Sequence reads were collapsed and filtered to measure the absolute abundance of every unique TCRbeta CDR3 rearrangement. For each sample, productive Simpson clonality was calculated as the square root of Simpson's diversity index over productive rearrangements. TCRdb re-hosts the immuneACCESS table, in-frame sequences only. Its copies lack some clones; in the studies checked, an unresolved V gene accounts for under half of them, and the cause for the rest is not known. V, J and clone size were drawn from that table, and D and trimming were deduced from the DNA. The sample records under 450,000 clones, approximately 88% of which are singletons. The ten top clones hold roughly 12% of the sample.

One collaborating source in Seattle enrolled patients while the patients were actively infected and followed the patients over time throughout the course of disease. Each collaborating institution followed its own protocols to collect whole blood in K2EDTA tubes. For TCRbeta analysis, collaborators shipped samples as frozen whole blood, isolated PBMCs, or DNA extracted from either of those sample types. This clone was picked up a small number of times. This receptor's antigen is unknown. No base quality values were provided; no much bigger clone lies one nucleotide off. Recombination joined TRBV7-9 with TRBJ2-7; the best D guess is TRBD2, with 6 bases matching. Sequencing used peripheral blood. This clonotype was sampled from a woman aged 45 to 65 with COVID-19, enrolled during active disease. The CDR3 is CASSSPTSLEQYF. The nucleotide sequence is TGTGCCAGCAGCTCGCCGACTAGTCTCGAGCAGTACTTC.